This T cell receptor beta chain comes out of a study of post-analysis software for immune sequencing data. The library was made from cDNA and included unique molecular identifiers. A single record per CDR3 protein comes from TCRdb applying MiXCR to the PCR reads. The table includes roughly 800,000 distinct CDR3 sequences, 46% detected once. Study findings and constraints: Patients used about five TRBV segments, including TRBV5-6, TRBV5-1 and TRBV20-1, more often than controls. F measure grouped same-batch samples tightly together.

This clonotype was found once. Its specificity is not known. The CDR3 runs 15 residues. Per the germline V gene, CDR1 is MDHEN and CDR2 is SYDVKM. V was shortened by 6 bases and J by 6 bases, with 18 bases between the two germline ends. The TCR comes from a girl aged 10 to 17 with multiple sclerosis. Sequencing was carried out using blood. The chain links TRBV28 to TRBJ2-1; tentatively, D is TRBD1 (5 bases). The CDR3 DNA reads TGTGCCAGCAGGGCCGAAATAACAGGATTCAATGAGCAGTTCTTC. This encodes CASRAEITGFNEQFF. The full variable domain, completed using reference TRBV28 and TRBJ2-1, is DVKVTQSSRYLVKRTGEKVFLECVQDMDHENMFWYRQDPGLGLRLIYFSYDVKMKEKGDIPEGYSVSREKKERFSLILESASTNQTSMYLCASRAEITGFNEQFFGPGTRLTVL.